The subject of this entry is one T cell receptor beta chain. No antigen is known for it. Given the absence of the conserved phenylalanine or tryptophan at the CDR3 end, a read error is likely. No DNA is shown, since the ends of the CDR3 on it are uncertain; the CDR3 is the one TCRdb lists. The data originate from a study of tumor and adjacent non-tumor tissue in lung cancer. About the research overall: Each sample yielded 3.9 million or so productive TCRbeta reads on average.

RNA was extracted from bulk tissue without any cell sorting. This non-tumor lung sample came from over 3 cm beyond the tumor edge. Points from the study as a whole: Top 100 clones took a larger repertoire share in normal lung.

A modified ARM-PCR protocol with three rounds of nested PCR amplified TCRbeta. TCRdb reanalysed the multiplex PCR reads using MiXCR and keeps one entry per CDR3 protein. The sample records 80,000 to 100,000 distinct CDR3 sequences, about 80% being singletons. The sequence derives from a man in his fifties or sixties with small cell lung cancer. Sequenced sample: distant non-tumor lung tissue.

This CDR3 reads CTSQRRQGDNELFL. This chain joins TRBV11-2 and TRBJ2-1; the table's D call TRBD2 went unverified against the DNA. Germline assignment: CDR1 SGHAT and CDR2 FQNNGV. The CDR3 spans 14 residues, counting both ends.